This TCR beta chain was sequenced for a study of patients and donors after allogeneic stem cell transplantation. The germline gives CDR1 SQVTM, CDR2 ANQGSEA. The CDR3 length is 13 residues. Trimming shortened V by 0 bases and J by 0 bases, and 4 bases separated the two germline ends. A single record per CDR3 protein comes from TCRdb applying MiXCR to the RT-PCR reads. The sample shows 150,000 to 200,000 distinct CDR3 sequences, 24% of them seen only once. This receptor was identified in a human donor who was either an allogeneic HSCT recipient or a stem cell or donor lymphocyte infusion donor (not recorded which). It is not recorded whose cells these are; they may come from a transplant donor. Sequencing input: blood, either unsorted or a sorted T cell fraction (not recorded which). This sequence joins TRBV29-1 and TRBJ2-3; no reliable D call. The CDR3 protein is CSVEETSTDTQYF. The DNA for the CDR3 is TGCAGCGTTGAAGAAACCAGCACAGATACGCAGTATTTT.